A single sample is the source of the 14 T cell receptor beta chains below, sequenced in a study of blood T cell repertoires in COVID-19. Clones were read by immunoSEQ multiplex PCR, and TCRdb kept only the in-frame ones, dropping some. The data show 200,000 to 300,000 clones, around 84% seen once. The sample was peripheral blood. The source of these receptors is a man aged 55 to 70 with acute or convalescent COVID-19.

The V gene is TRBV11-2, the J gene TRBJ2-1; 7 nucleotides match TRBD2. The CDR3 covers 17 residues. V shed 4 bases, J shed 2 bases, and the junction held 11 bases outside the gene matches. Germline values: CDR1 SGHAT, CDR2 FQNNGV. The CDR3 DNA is TGTGCCAGCAGCTCGATAGCCGGCGGGAGAACCTACAATGAGCAGTTCTTC. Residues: CASSSIAGGRTYNEQFF.

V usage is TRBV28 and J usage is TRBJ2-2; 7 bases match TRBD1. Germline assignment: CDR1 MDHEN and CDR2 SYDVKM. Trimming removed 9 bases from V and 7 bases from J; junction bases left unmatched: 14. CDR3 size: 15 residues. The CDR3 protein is CASGGWTGVGGELFF. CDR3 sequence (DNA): TGTGCCAGTGGGGGATGGACAGGCGTGGGCGGGGAGCTGTTTTTT.

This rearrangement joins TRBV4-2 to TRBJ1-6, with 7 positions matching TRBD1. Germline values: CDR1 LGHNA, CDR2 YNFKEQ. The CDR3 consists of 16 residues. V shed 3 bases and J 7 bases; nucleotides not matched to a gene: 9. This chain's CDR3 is CASSQDPGTVNSPLHF. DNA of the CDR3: TGTGCCAGCAGCCAGGATCCCGGGACAGTGAATTCACCCCTCCACTTT.

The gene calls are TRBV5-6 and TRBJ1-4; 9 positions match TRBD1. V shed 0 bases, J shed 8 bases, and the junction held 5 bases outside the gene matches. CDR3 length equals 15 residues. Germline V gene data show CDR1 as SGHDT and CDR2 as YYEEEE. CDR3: CASSLEGQGGEKLFF. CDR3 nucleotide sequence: TGTGCCAGCAGCTTGGAGGGACAGGGTGGGGAAAAACTGTTTTTT. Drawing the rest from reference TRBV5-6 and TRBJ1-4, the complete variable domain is DAGVTQSPTHLIKTRGQQVTLRCSPKSGHDTVSWYQQALGQGPQFIFQYYEEEERQRGNFPDRFSGHQFPNYSSELNVNALLLGDSALYLCASSLEGQGGEKLFFGSGTQLSVL.

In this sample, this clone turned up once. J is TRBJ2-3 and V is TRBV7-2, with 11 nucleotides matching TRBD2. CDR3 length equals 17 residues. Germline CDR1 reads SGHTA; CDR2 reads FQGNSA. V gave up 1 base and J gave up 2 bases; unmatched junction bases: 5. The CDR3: CASSLGASGRYTDTQYF. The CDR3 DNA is TGTGCCAGCAGCTTAGGCGCTAGCGGGAGGTACACAGATACGCAGTATTTT.

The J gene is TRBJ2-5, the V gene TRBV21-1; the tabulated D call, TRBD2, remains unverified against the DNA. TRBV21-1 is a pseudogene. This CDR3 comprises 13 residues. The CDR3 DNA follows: TGTGCCAGCAGCAACAGGACTGAAGAGACCCAGTACTTC. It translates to CASSNRTEETQYF.

CDR3 DNA sequence: TGTGCCAGCAGTTTGTGGACTAGCGGGAATAGCCCAGATACGCAGTATTTT. This gives the protein CASSLWTSGNSPDTQYF. This chain connects TRBV28 to TRBJ2-3; 12 bases line up with TRBD2. With 3 bases clipped from V and 4 bases from J, the junction kept 8 bases outside the gene matches. The CDR3 has 17 residues. CDR1 and CDR2 (germline): MDHEN, SYDVKM.

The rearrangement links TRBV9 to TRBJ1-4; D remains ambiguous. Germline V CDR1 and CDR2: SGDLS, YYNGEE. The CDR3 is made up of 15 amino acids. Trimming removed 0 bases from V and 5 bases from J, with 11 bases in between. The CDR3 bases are TGTGCCAGCAGCGTAGCTACCGGTCCGAATGAAAAACTGTTTTTT. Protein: CASSVATGPNEKLFF.

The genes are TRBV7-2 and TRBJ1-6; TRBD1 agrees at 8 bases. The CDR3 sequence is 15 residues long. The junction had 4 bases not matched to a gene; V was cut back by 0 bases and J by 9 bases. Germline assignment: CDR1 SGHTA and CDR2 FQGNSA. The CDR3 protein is CASSLAQTGASPLHF. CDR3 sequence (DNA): TGTGCCAGCAGCTTAGCCCAGACAGGGGCTTCACCCCTCCACTTT.

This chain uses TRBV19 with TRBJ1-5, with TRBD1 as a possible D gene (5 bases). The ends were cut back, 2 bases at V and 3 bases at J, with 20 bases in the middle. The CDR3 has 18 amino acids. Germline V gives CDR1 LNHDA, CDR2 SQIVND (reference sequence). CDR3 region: CASSIRTYWMDNNQPQHF. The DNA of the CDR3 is TGTGCCAGTAGTATAAGGACGTATTGGATGGACAACAATCAGCCCCAGCATTTT.

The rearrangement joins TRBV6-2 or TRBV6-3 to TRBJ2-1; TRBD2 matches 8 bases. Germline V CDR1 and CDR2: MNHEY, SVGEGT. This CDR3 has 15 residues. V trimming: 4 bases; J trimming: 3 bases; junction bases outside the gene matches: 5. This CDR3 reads CASSLDGGDYNEQFF. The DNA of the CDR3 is TGTGCCAGCAGTTTAGACGGGGGGGACTACAATGAGCAGTTCTTC.

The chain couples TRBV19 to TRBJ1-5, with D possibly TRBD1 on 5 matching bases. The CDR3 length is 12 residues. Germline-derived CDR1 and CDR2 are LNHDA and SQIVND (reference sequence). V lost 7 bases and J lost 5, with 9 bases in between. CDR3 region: CASTQGYQPQHF. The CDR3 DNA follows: TGTGCCAGTACCCAGGGCTATCAGCCCCAGCATTTT.

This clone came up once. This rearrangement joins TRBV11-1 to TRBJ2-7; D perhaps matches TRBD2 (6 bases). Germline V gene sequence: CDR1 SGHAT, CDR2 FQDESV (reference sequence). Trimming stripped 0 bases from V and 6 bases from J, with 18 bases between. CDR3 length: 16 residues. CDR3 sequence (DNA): TGTGCCAGCAGCTTAGCCCGAGGGACTGGCCCTGGCGAGCAGTACTTC. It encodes CASSLARGTGPGEQYF.

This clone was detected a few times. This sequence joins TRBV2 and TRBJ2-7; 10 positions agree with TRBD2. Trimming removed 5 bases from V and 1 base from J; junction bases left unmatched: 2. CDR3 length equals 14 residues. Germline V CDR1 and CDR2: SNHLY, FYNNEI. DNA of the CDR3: TGTGCCAGCAGTCGGACTAGCGGATCCTACGAGCAGTACTTC. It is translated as CASSRTSGSYEQYF.